This TCR beta chain appears in the sequencing data of a study of early T cells in non-severe SARS-CoV-2 infection. Overall study results and limits: The study's VDJdb matching favored anti-spike CD8 responses and missed private and CD4 specificities.

TCRdb reprocessed the 5' RACE reads with MiXCR, giving one entry per CDR3 protein. The sample includes some 110,000 distinct CDR3 sequences, about 15% of them seen just once. The CDR3 contains 14 residues. Trimming took 4 bases from V and 7 from J; bases not matched to a gene: 12. Germline values: CDR1 SQVTM, CDR2 ANQGSEA. This clonotype was found a few times. Its antigen is still unknown. This sequence originates from an adult who was a healthcare worker with PCR-confirmed SARS-CoV-2 infection or an uninfected control (not recorded which). Material: whole blood. The chain recombines TRBV29-1 with TRBJ1-2; 7 positions agree with TRBD1. The CDR3 DNA reads TGCAGCGTTGCGTCCTACAGGGGAGGTCTTGGCTACACCTTC. As protein: CSVASYRGGLGYTF.